This T cell receptor beta chain was recovered during a study of blood T cells in healthy people across ages. Study background: About one barcoded beta molecule per two T cells was captured by template switching.

A second 7 to 11 cycle PCR used barcoded and J-beta primers. Each cDNA molecule was tagged by a template-switch adaptor that had 12 random nucleotides. TCRdb reprocessed the 5' RACE reads via MiXCR and lists one record per CDR3 protein. Found here are some 1.1 million distinct CDR3 sequences, more than 30% of them singletons; the top ten hold less than 15%. The CDR3 is 15 amino acids. The J segment lost 4 bases and the V segment lost 1 base, leaving 2 bases of the junction unmatched. Germline CDR1 reads ENHRY; CDR2 reads SYGVKD. This clonotype came up a few times. This chain joins TRBV10-3 and TRBJ2-1; 9 positions agree with TRBD1. The TCR was taken from a man between 18 and 29 years old in good health. The sample was blood. For the CDR3, the DNA is TGTGCCATCAGTGAGTATGGGACAGGGTACAATGAGCAGTTCTTC. This encodes CAISEYGTGYNEQFF.